There are a few counts of the clone carrying this T cell receptor (beta chain). Its antigen is not identified. The sample comes from a study of identical twins. Study-wide findings and caveats: Reduced insertions were recorded for abundant cord blood beta clonotypes, with no such pattern in memory repertoires. Sequences that were beta out-of-frame showed weaker excess twin sharing.

This CDR3 is built from 17 residues. The ends were cut back, 3 bases at V and 3 bases at J, with 19 bases in the middle. Germline V gene sequence: CDR1 MDHEN, CDR2 SYDVKM. A universal primer site was incorporated via template switching, and the cDNA contained unique molecular identifiers. Each CDR3 protein is one row after TCRdb ran MiXCR on the 5' RACE reads. In the table there are around 680,000 distinct CDR3 sequences, under 9% of which are singletons. These data were likewise used in another study, on yellow fever vaccine responses in identical twins.

The source material was PBMCs. This chain joins TRBV28 and TRBJ2-3, with D possibly TRBD1 on 5 matching bases. The source is a young woman in good health. The CDR3, as DNA: TGTGCCAGCAGTTTCAGGGTCCTCCGGTTGGGGACAGATACGCAGTATTTT. Translating gives CASSFRVLRLGTDTQYF.